This is a list of T cell receptor beta chains from one sample in a study of CD8+CD57+ T cells in acquired aplastic anemia. MiXCR was run by TCRdb on the reads, yielding one entry per CDR3 protein. The sample has 150,000 to 200,000 distinct CDR3 sequences; 64% are singletons. Sequencing input: sorted CD4+, CD8+, or CD8+CD57+ T cells (not recorded which) from PBMCs. The source of these receptors is a human donor with severe aplastic anemia or a healthy control (not recorded which). Each CDR3 is given with its conserved first and last residue. The D gene is left open where the match is weak. The size field is filled for only some rows; it gives once, few, many or a size class.

TRBJ2-7,TRBV19,-,-,TGTGCCAGTAGTTCCCCTCGGGATTCCTACGAGCAGTACTTC,CASSSPRDSYEQYF
TRBJ1-2,TRBV9,-,-,TGTGCCAGCAGCCAGGTCGGGAGCTATGGCTACACCTTC,CASSQVGSYGYTF
TRBJ1-4,TRBV2,-,TRBD1,TGTGCCAGCAGTGGCGGGACAGGGAATGAAAAACTGTTTTTT,CASSGGTGNEKLFF
TRBJ2-3,TRBV7-2,few,TRBD2,TGTGCCAGCAGCTTACGTTCCCGGGAGGTTGGGACAGATACGCAGTATTTT,CASSLRSREVGTDTQYF
TRBJ2-3,TRBV20-1,once,-,TGCAGTGCTAGAGCGCCCCCGCGGGATACGCAGTATTTT,CSARAPPRDTQYF
TRBJ2-3,TRBV7-8,-,-,TGTGCCAGCAGCTTAGCTGCCAGGGTAGATACGCAGTATTTT,CASSLAARVDTQYF
TRBJ2-7,TRBV19,-,TRBD2,TGTGCCAGTAGTACTGGCGGGAGCTACGAGCAGTACTTC,CASSTGGSYEQYF
TRBJ1-2,TRBV24-1,-,-,TGTGCCACCAGTGACAGGGGAGCGGGCTATGGCTACACCTTC,CATSDRGAGYGYTF
TRBJ2-5,TRBV5-1,-,TRBD2,TGCGCCAGCAGCATCCCTAGCGGGGTACAAGAGACCCAGTACTTC,CASSIPSGVQETQYF
TRBJ2-3,TRBV24-1,-,-,TGTGCCACCAGTGACCGAGCCTATAGCGGAGATGGCACAGATACGCAGTATTTT,CATSDRAYSGDGTDTQYF